The 25 T cell receptor beta chains given below trace back to one sample, sequenced in a study of T cell changes during pregnancy in multiple sclerosis. Produced via immunoSEQ multiplex PCR; TCRdb's table is partial and in-frame only. Among roughly 40,000 clones, 85% to 95% were seen once, and the ten largest hold around 1.2%. The sample was peripheral blood, taken before pregnancy. These receptors came from a female donor with multiple sclerosis, enrolled in a pregnancy study.

The chain joins TRBV6-1 to TRBJ1-1; a weak D match, TRBD1 (6 bases). The length of the CDR3 is 13 residues. Germline V CDR1 and CDR2: MNHNS, SASEGT. The V end was cut by 6 bases, the J end by 8 bases, with 16 bases between. The CDR3 region is CASSRLRQEEAFF. As DNA, the CDR3 is TGTGCCAGCAGCCGACTTAGACAGGAAGAAGCTTTCTTT.

The chain links TRBV19 to TRBJ2-7, with TRBD2 matching over 11 bases. V shed 5 bases, J shed 3 bases, and the junction held 3 bases outside the gene matches. Per germline, CDR1 LNHDA and CDR2 SQIVND (reference sequence). The CDR3 covers 14 residues. The DNA for the CDR3 is TGTGCCAGTAGTGGGACTAGCGGAATCTACGAGCAGTACTTC. Encoded protein: CASSGTSGIYEQYF.

The chain links TRBV14 to TRBJ2-6, with 12 nucleotides matching TRBD2. V lost 4 bases, J lost 0 bases, and 10 bases stayed unmatched. The length of the CDR3 is 20 residues. In germline, CDR1 is SGHDN, CDR2 FVKESK. Written as DNA, the CDR3 is TGTGCCAGCAGCCCTTACCCGGGACTAGCGGGCAGCTCTGGGGCCAACGTCCTGACTTTC. Protein: CASSPYPGLAGSSGANVLTF.

This clone was seen just once. Here the CDR3 reads CASSQPGTHNTEAFF. In DNA form, the CDR3 reads TGCGCCAGCAGCCAACCCGGGACACATAACACTGAAGCTTTCTTT. The J gene is TRBJ1-1, the V gene TRBV4-3; possible D gene TRBD1, 6 bases. CDR1 and CDR2 (germline): LGHNA, YSLEER. V gave up 2 bases and J gave up 2 bases, with 12 bases separating them. The CDR3 spans 15 residues.

The V and J genes are TRBV27 and TRBJ2-7, with D maybe TRBD1 (5 bases). V dropped 2 bases and J dropped 1 base, with 6 bases sitting between them. The CDR3 covers 13 residues. Germline V gene sequence: CDR1 MNHEY, CDR2 SMNVEV (reference sequence). This CDR3 is CASSLDRSYEQYF. CDR3 bases: TGTGCCAGCAGTTTAGACAGATCCTACGAGCAGTACTTC.

The chain joins TRBV28 to TRBJ2-7; 15 nucleotides agree with TRBD2. This CDR3 has 15 residues. The germline V gene encodes CDR1 MDHEN and CDR2 SYDVKM. V trimming: 11 bases; J trimming: 5 bases; junction bases outside the gene matches: 10. CDR3 DNA sequence: TGTGCCTGGTCCGGGACTAGCGGGAGGTACAACGAGCAGTACTTC. Protein: CAWSGTSGRYNEQYF.

The chain recombines TRBV18 with TRBJ2-2, with 8 bases aligning to TRBD1. This CDR3 is built from 17 residues. CDR1 is KGHSH and CDR2 is LQKENI in the germline V gene. J gave up 2 bases and V 0 bases, and 5 bases lay outside the gene matches. The CDR3 protein is CASSPPSGGANTGELFF. The CDR3 DNA follows: TGTGCCAGCTCACCACCTTCAGGGGGCGCAAACACCGGGGAGCTGTTTTTT.

This chain links TRBV4-1 with TRBJ2-3, with 7 bases matching TRBD2. V was clipped by 1 base and J by 1 base; unmatched bases: 5. Germline loops: CDR1 MGHRA, CDR2 YSYEKL. This CDR3 spans 16 amino acids. The CDR3 DNA reads as TGCGCCAGCAGCCAAGTGGGAACTAGCGGCACAGATACGCAGTATTTT. Translated: CASSQVGTSGTDTQYF.

This rearrangement joins TRBV12-5 to TRBJ1-1; D remains unclear. Germline V CDR1 and CDR2: LGHNT, FRNRAP. Trimming cost V 2 bases and J 5 bases, with 12 bases left between them. CDR3 length: 14 residues. The CDR3 nucleotides are TGTGCTAGTGGTTTGACACGGGGAGGAACTGAAGCTTTCTTT. The encoded protein is CASGLTRGGTEAFF.

The CDR3 DNA sequence: TGCGCCAGCAGTGGGACTAGCGGGTCCACAGATACGCAGTATTTT. Protein product: CASSGTSGSTDTQYF. This chain uses TRBV10-1 with TRBJ2-3; 11 bases line up with TRBD2. Germline V lookup: CDR1 WNHNN, CDR2 SYGVQD (reference sequence). The CDR3 has 15 amino acids. V lost 4 bases and J lost 2; bases outside the gene matches: 2.

Remarks on this clone: Other DNA sequences within the sample encode an identical CDR3. The chain is built from TRBV28 and TRBJ1-1, with 10 bases lining up with TRBD1. Germline assignment: CDR1 MDHEN and CDR2 SYDVKM. This CDR3 has 14 residues. V dropped 4 bases and J dropped 5; count of bases not matched to a gene: 4. The CDR3 coding sequence is TGTGCCAGCAGTTCAGGACAGGGGGGGACTGAAGCTTTCTTT. Its translation: CASSSGQGGTEAFF.

J is TRBJ1-1 and V is TRBV5-4; D gene ambiguous. This CDR3 is 14 amino acids long. V was clipped by 4 bases and J by 3 bases, with 13 bases between them. The V gene's germline CDR1 is SGHNT and CDR2 YYREEE (reference sequence). CDR3 sequence: CASSPLGGYTEAFF. The CDR3 coding sequence is TGTGCCAGCAGCCCCCTGGGAGGGTACACTGAAGCTTTCTTT.

The genes are TRBV27 and TRBJ1-4, with D uncertain. V shed 4 bases and J shed 8 bases, with 20 bases lying between them. Germline-derived CDR1 and CDR2 are MNHEY and SMNVEV (reference sequence). The CDR3 covers 16 residues. Here the CDR3 DNA reads TGTGCCAGCAGTTCCCTCTCGGCAGGCTGGCAGGAAAAACTGTTTTTT. Translated, it gives CASSSLSAGWQEKLFF.

CDR3 amino acids: CASSEKGGTGGYEQYF. As DNA, the CDR3 is TGTGCCAGCAGTGAAAAAGGTGGGACAGGGGGCTACGAGCAGTACTTC. This sequence joins TRBV6-1 and TRBJ2-7; TRBD1 agrees at 11 bases. The germline gives CDR1 MNHNS, CDR2 SASEGT. The CDR3 covers 16 residues. Losses at the gene ends were 2 bases for V and 3 bases for J; bases not matched to a gene: 6.

J is TRBJ2-1 and V is TRBV27, with a weak D call TRBD1 (6 bases). V lost 6 bases and J 3 bases, leaving 15 bases between the germline ends. CDR3 length: 15 residues. Germline CDR1 MNHEY, CDR2 SMNVEV (reference sequence). The CDR3 sequence is CASRRPGTNYNEQFF. Written as DNA, the CDR3 is TGTGCCAGCAGACGTCCAGGGACAAACTACAATGAGCAGTTCTTC.

The chain combines TRBV28 with TRBJ2-7; possibly TRBD1 for D (5 bases). Germline V gene data show CDR1 as MDHEN and CDR2 as SYDVKM. The CDR3 sequence is 12 residues long. V was cut by 7 bases and J by 3 bases, with 10 bases left in between. CDR3 in DNA: TGTGCCAGCAAGCAAGGGGACTACGAGCAGTACTTC. Translated: CASKQGDYEQYF.

The chain employs TRBV15 and TRBJ2-2; no clear D gene. This CDR3 region has 15 residues. Germline CDR1 and CDR2: LNHNV and YYDKDF (reference sequence). V gave up 2 bases and J gave up 4 bases, with 11 bases separating them. CDR3 protein: CATSRPIPVTGELFF. The CDR3 DNA sequence: TGTGCCACCAGCAGACCTATTCCTGTCACCGGGGAGCTGTTTTTT.

J is TRBJ2-3 and V is TRBV5-4, with TRBD1 identical over 8 bases. Germline V gene lookup returns CDR1 SGHNT and CDR2 YYREEE (reference sequence). This CDR3 comprises 15 residues. J was trimmed by 4 bases and V by 0 bases; bases with no gene match: 4. The CDR3 nucleotides read TGTGCCAGCAGCTTGGGAACAGGGGGATCAGATACGCAGTATTTT. Residues: CASSLGTGGSDTQYF.

The chain is built from TRBV10-3 and TRBJ1-1, with D tentatively TRBD1 (5 bases). CDR1 is ENHRY and CDR2 is SYGVKD in the germline V gene. Between the trimmed V and J ends, which lost 8 bases and 4 bases, there was a span of 11 bases. The CDR3 spans 12 residues. The CDR3 protein is CAIGGGSTEAFF. The CDR3 DNA follows: TGTGCCATCGGGGGGGGGAGCACTGAAGCTTTCTTT.

The V gene is TRBV27, the J gene TRBJ2-7; D is perhaps TRBD2 (5 bases). Per the germline V gene, CDR1 is MNHEY and CDR2 is SMNVEV (reference sequence). The CDR3 sequence is 15 residues long. V lost 0 bases and J 0 bases, leaving 9 bases between the germline ends. The DNA for the CDR3 is TGTGCCAGCAGTTTATCTGGTGGGAGCTCCTACGAGCAGTACTTC. As protein: CASSLSGGSSYEQYF.

The chain recombines TRBV25-1 with TRBJ2-7; TRBD1 aligns across 9 bases. The J segment lost 4 bases and the V segment lost 10 bases, leaving 8 bases of the junction unmatched. The CDR3 is made up of 13 amino acids. Per germline, CDR1 MGHDK and CDR2 SYGVNS. CDR3 sequence reads: CATTPGQGYEQYF. CDR3 DNA sequence: TGTGCCACCACACCGGGACAGGGTTACGAGCAGTACTTC.

The chain is built from TRBV30 and TRBJ1-1; no clear D gene. V lost 1 base and J 2 bases, leaving 8 bases between the germline ends. There are 13 residues in the CDR3. Germline values: CDR1 GTSNPN, CDR2 SVGIG (reference sequence). CDR3 residues: CAWSDQANTEAFF. CDR3 nucleotide sequence: TGTGCCTGGAGTGATCAAGCAAACACTGAAGCTTTCTTT. Full variable domain (missing parts from reference TRBV30 and TRBJ1-1): SQTIHQWPATLVQPVGSPLSLECTVEGTSNPNLYWYRQAAGRGLQLLFYSVGIGQISSEVPQNLSASRPQDRQFILSSKKLLLSDSGFYLCAWSDQANTEAFFGQGTRLTVV.

The J gene is TRBJ2-7, the V gene TRBV4-2, with D possibly TRBD2 on 5 matching bases. The CDR3 extends over 12 amino acids. Trimming took off 1 base at V and 6 bases at J, with 7 bases between the two ends. In germline, CDR1 is LGHNA, CDR2 YNFKEQ. Here the CDR3 DNA reads TGTGCCAGCAGCCAAGTAGAGGGCGAGCAGTACTTC. This encodes CASSQVEGEQYF.

The chain combines TRBV29-1 with TRBJ1-4, with D unclear. Germline V lookup: CDR1 SQVTM, CDR2 ANQGSEA. The CDR3 is made up of 12 amino acids. Trimming left V 4 bases short and J 4 bases short, with 7 bases between. The CDR3 loop reads CSVGENNEKLFF. CDR3 sequence (DNA): TGCAGCGTTGGGGAGAATAATGAAAAACTGTTTTTT.

The chain recombines TRBV5-1 with TRBJ2-7, with D possibly matching TRBD2 (7 bases). Looked up from germline, CDR1 is SGHRS and CDR2 is YFSETQ. The CDR3 totals 14 residues. Trimming shortened V by 10 bases and J by 5 bases, and 22 bases separated the two germline ends. Here the CDR3 reads CAPKAGAYGHEQYF. CDR3 sequence (DNA): TGCGCCCCCAAGGCGGGGGCGTATGGCCACGAGCAGTACTTC.